The entry below gives a single TCR beta chain sequence along with its context. The sample belongs to a study of blood T cell repertoires in COVID-19. Original data processing: Reference gene primers were amplified, and this amplification served to estimate nucleated cell counts. Profiled with immunoSEQ multiplex PCR; TCRdb holds only in-frame clones, not every one. V and J calls and clone size are given by that table; D and trimming were obtained from the DNA. The top ten hold roughly 4.7% of the sample, which has some 70,000 clones, roughly 84% seen once. The length of the CDR3 is 16 residues. V lost 3 bases to trimming and J lost 2 bases, with 15 bases between them. Per germline, CDR1 SGHVS and CDR2 FQNEAQ.

The rearrangement links TRBV7-8 to TRBJ2-3; weak D call: TRBD1 (6 bases). The sequencing sample was made of peripheral blood. This receptor was obtained from a woman in her fifties or sixties with acute or convalescent COVID-19. CDR3 nucleotide sequence: TGTGCCAGCAGCTTGGGGGTTAGGGGGAACACAGATACGCAGTATTTT. Its protein product is CASSLGVRGNTDTQYF.